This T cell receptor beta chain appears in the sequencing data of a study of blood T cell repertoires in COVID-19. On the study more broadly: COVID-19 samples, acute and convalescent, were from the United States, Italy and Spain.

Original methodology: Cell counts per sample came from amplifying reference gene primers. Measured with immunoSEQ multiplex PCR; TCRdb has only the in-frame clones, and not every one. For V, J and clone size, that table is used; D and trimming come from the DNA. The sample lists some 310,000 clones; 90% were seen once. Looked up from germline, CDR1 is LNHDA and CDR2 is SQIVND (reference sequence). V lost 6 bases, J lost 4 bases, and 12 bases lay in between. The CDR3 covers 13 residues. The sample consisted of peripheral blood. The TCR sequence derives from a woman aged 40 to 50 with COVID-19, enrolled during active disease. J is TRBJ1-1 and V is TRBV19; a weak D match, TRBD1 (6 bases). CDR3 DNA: TGTGCCAGTAGCCTAGGGGGAATCACTGAAGCTTTCTTT. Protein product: CASSLGGITEAFF.